Each of the 14 T cell receptor beta chains below was sequenced from the same sample in a study of blood T cells in healthy people across ages. Sample-barcoded 5' priming and a J-beta primer mix drove a second PCR of about 7 to 12 cycles. TCRdb fed the 5' RACE reads into MiXCR, producing one record per CDR3 protein. Of about 1.5 million distinct CDR3 sequences in the sample, roughly 40% were seen once. Sequencing was carried out using blood. These TCRs come from a woman aged 18-30 years in good health.

This chain uses TRBV3-1 with TRBJ2-3; possibly TRBD1 for D (5 bases). This CDR3 spans 15 amino acids. V lost 2 bases to trimming and J lost 5 bases, with 14 bases between them. Germline V gene sequence: CDR1 LGHDT, CDR2 YNNKEL (reference sequence). The chain's CDR3 is CASSQWTPQGDTQYF. CDR3 bases: TGTGCCAGCAGCCAATGGACCCCCCAGGGAGATACGCAGTATTTT.

The chain recombines TRBV20-1 with TRBJ2-7; TRBD2 is a possible D gene (6 bases). The germline V gene encodes CDR1 DFQATT and CDR2 SNEGSKA (reference sequence). This CDR3 has 12 amino acids. The CDR3 sequence: CRGLQGEDEQYF. CDR3 in DNA: TGCAGGGGACTTCAAGGGGAGGACGAGCAGTACTTC.

The chain is built from TRBV10-3 and TRBJ1-5; 7 positions agree with TRBD1. CDR1 is ENHRY and CDR2 is SYGVKD in the germline V gene. The CDR3 length is 14 residues. Trimming at V came to 11 bases and at J to 0 bases, leaving 7 bases not matched to a gene. CDR3 sequence reads: CASRQGNSNQPQHF. The CDR3 DNA follows: TGTGCCTCAAGACAGGGCAATAGCAATCAGCCCCAGCATTTT.

This clonotype occurred a few times. V and J are TRBV29-1 and TRBJ1-1, with D maybe TRBD1 (6 bases). V lost 6 bases, J lost 5 bases, and 13 bases lay in between. Germline CDR1 is SQVTM and CDR2 is ANQGSEA. The CDR3 runs 12 residues. Here the CDR3 reads CSVTGSGTEAFF. CDR3 nucleotide sequence: TGCAGCGTGACAGGCTCGGGAACTGAAGCTTTCTTT.

The chain joins TRBV5-1 to TRBJ1-3; no clear D. From germline, CDR1 is SGHRS and CDR2 YFSETQ. This CDR3 comprises 16 residues. V was trimmed by 4 bases and J by 4 bases, leaving 18 bases between them. CDR3 nucleotides: TGCGCCAGCAGCCAGGCCCTGACCCGACCCGGAAACACCATATATTTT. This codes for CASSQALTRPGNTIYF.

On this clonotype: Sequence at one end of the junction differs from germline and may be a read error. The chain links TRBV29-1 to TRBJ2-7; D remains ambiguous. The CDR3 totals 9 residues. Germline CDR1 reads SQVTM; CDR2 reads ANQGSEA. CDR3 nucleotide sequence: TGCAGCGTGGAAGGTGAGCAGTACTTC. Protein sequence: CSVEGEQYF.

The table lists this clonotype with a count of one. J is TRBJ2-5 and V is TRBV11-3, with D maybe TRBD2 (7 bases). The DNA end is a closer match to TRBJ2-7, so the J assignment may be wrong. The V gene's germline CDR1 is SGHNT and CDR2 YENEEA. The CDR3 consists of 13 residues. The CDR3 nucleotides read TGTGCCAGCGAGGGGGACTACACCTACGAGCAGTACTTC. The encoded protein is CASEGDYTYEQYF.

V usage is TRBV27 and J usage is TRBJ2-7, with D unresolved. The CDR3 consists of 13 residues. V was shortened by 3 bases and J by 1 base, with 7 bases between the two germline ends. Germline lookup yields CDR1 MNHEY and CDR2 SMNVEV (reference sequence). In DNA, the CDR3 is TGTGCCAGCAGTTTCGGCAAATCCTACGAGCAGTACTTC. Translated: CASSFGKSYEQYF.

This clonotype was found once. This clone may be a read error of a much larger clone one base away. The chain joins TRBV12-3 or TRBV12-4 to TRBJ1-1; D is uncertain. The CDR3 spans 13 residues. In nucleotides, the CDR3 is TGTGCCGGCAGTTTACAACGGAACACTGAAGCTTTCTTT. It codes for CAGSLQRNTEAFF.

The chain recombines TRBV2 with TRBJ1-1; D unclear. Between the trimmed V and J ends, which lost 0 bases and 5 bases, there was a span of 4 bases. Germline V gene data show CDR1 as SNHLY and CDR2 as FYNNEI. This CDR3 has 12 amino acids. DNA of the CDR3: TGTGCCAGCAGTGAAGCTTGGACTGAAGCTTTCTTT. It yields the protein CASSEAWTEAFF.

This clonotype showed up just a few times. The chain is built from TRBV5-6 and TRBJ2-4; tentatively, D is TRBD2 (6 bases). CDR3 length: 19 amino acids. The germline V gene encodes CDR1 SGHDT and CDR2 YYEEEE. V was shortened by 0 bases and J by 0 bases, with 19 bases between the two germline ends. The CDR3 nucleotides read TGTGCCAGCAGCTTGGAAGACGGAGGGCAAACCCTAGCCAAAAACATTCAGTACTTC. It codes for CASSLEDGGQTLAKNIQYF.

This chain connects TRBV5-1 to TRBJ2-7; tentatively, D is TRBD1 or TRBD2 (5 bases each). Trimming shortened V by 0 bases and J by 1 base, and 11 bases separated the two germline ends. This CDR3 comprises 15 residues. Germline V gives CDR1 SGHRS, CDR2 YFSETQ. The CDR3 sequence: CASSLVGDVSYEQYF. CDR3 sequence (DNA): TGCGCCAGCAGCTTGGTGGGGGATGTATCCTACGAGCAGTACTTC. The entire variable domain, with the rest obtained from reference TRBV5-1 and TRBJ2-7, is as follows: KAGVTQTPRYLIKTRGQQVTLSCSPISGHRSVSWYQQTPGQGLQFLFEYFSETQRNKGNFPGRFSGRQFSNSRSEMNVSTLELGDSALYLCASSLVGDVSYEQYFGPGTRLTVT.

The V gene is TRBV10-3, the J gene TRBJ2-1, with 15 positions matching TRBD2. CDR3 length: 16 amino acids. Per the germline V gene, CDR1 is ENHRY and CDR2 is SYGVKD. After removal of 10 bases from V and 3 bases from J, the junction contained 7 bases not matched to a gene. The CDR3 DNA sequence: TGTGCCACCACCCCGGGACTAGCGGGGGGCTACAATGAGCAGTTCTTC. Protein sequence: CATTPGLAGGYNEQFF.

The CDR3 is CASSDGGDRVAFF. The CDR3, as DNA: TGTGCCAGCAGCGACGGGGGGGACAGAGTTGCTTTCTTT. The genes are TRBV6-5 and TRBJ1-1; TRBD1 matches 7 bases. The CDR3 spans 13 residues. Germline trimming cut 6 bases from V and 11 bases from J; bases unmatched to any gene: 12. The germline CDR1 and CDR2 sequences are MNHEY and SVGAGI.